The 23 T cell receptor beta chains below all came from one sample that was sequenced in a study of T cell repertoires in cytomegalovirus infection (dated by TCRdb to the late 2010s). Their recognized antigens are unknown. The intended sense of this specimen's treatment or condition label: in vitro stimulation with specific CMV peptide epitopes to enrich CMV-specific T cells. The sample was run on an Illumina HiSeq 1500. In TCRdb, the public reads were trimmed at Q25 with fastp and aligned with MiXCR, with productive beta chains retained. Rows are combined by CDR3 protein, so each entry shows the most common genes and DNA. Recorded for this sample are some 110,000 distinct CDR3 sequences; over 30% of them occurred a single time. Roughly three fifths of the sample is taken by the ten largest. Source: CD8+ T cells from cultured PBMCs, taken from culture after CMV antigen stimulation. The receptors originated from a human donor in good health (CMV status not recorded). Some clones in this sample may be carry-over from other donors' samples.

This clonotype was counted ten times or more. The rearrangement uses TRBV7-2 and TRBJ2-1; 15 nucleotides agree with TRBD2. The CDR3 has 17 amino acids. V lost 5 bases to trimming and J lost 4 bases; unmatched junction nucleotides: 6. CDR1 SGHTA and CDR2 FQGNSA come from the germline V gene. This chain's CDR3 is CASSTRTSGGEYNEQFF. The CDR3 DNA reads TGTGCCAGCAGCACTAGGACTAGCGGGGGGGAGTACAATGAGCAGTTCTTC.

This clonotype was picked up a small number of times. This chain uses TRBV7-8 with TRBJ1-2, with D perhaps matching TRBD1 (5 bases). Deletions cut 8 bases from V and 7 bases from J, with 11 bases between. Germline CDR1 is SGHVS and CDR2 is FQNEAQ. This CDR3 is built from 11 residues. DNA of the CDR3: TGTGCCAGCCGTGGGGGGTCTGGCTACACCTTC. This codes for CASRGGSGYTF.

This chain connects TRBV11-2 to TRBJ2-2, with 11 bases matching TRBD1. This CDR3 contains 19 residues. The germline V gene has CDR1 SGHAT and CDR2 FQNNGV. V shed 9 bases, J shed 3 bases, and the junction held 18 bases outside the gene matches. CDR3 nucleotides: TGTGCCAGTCTTCCCCACCCCGCCGGGACAGGGGGTTACACCGGGGAGCTGTTTTTT. This gives the protein CASLPHPAGTGGYTGELFF.

This chain joins TRBV6-2 or TRBV6-3 and TRBJ2-6; maybe TRBD1 (5 bases). This CDR3 spans 16 amino acids. Looked up from germline, CDR1 is MNHEY and CDR2 is SVGEGT. The ends were cut back, 7 bases at V and 0 bases at J, with 13 bases in the middle. The CDR3 here is CASKPTESSGANVLTF. In DNA, the CDR3 is TGTGCCAGCAAACCGACAGAGAGCTCTGGGGCCAACGTCCTGACTTTC.

The gene calls are TRBV5-1 and TRBJ1-5, with 7 positions matching TRBD1. The V and J ends lost 0 bases and 4 bases, in that order; junction bases with no gene match: 7. The CDR3 totals 16 residues. Germline values: CDR1 SGHRS, CDR2 YFSETQ. CDR3 in DNA: TGCGCCAGCAGCTTGGCCCCCGGGACAGTTAATCAGCCCCAGCATTTT. Translating gives CASSLAPGTVNQPQHF. Filled out from reference TRBV5-1 and TRBJ1-5, the complete variable domain reads KAGVTQTPRYLIKTRGQQVTLSCSPISGHRSVSWYQQTPGQGLQFLFEYFSETQRNKGNFPGRFSGRQFSNSRSEMNVSTLELGDSALYLCASSLAPGTVNQPQHFGDGTRLSIL.

This chain's CDR3 is CASSWARLNTEAFF. Here the CDR3 DNA reads TGTGCCAGCAGTTGGGCGAGGCTGAACACTGAAGCTTTCTTT. V usage is TRBV6-6 and J usage is TRBJ1-1; no firm D call. Trimming took 4 bases from V and 0 from J, leaving 9 bases between them. Per the germline V gene, CDR1 is MNHNY and CDR2 is SVGAGI (reference sequence). CDR3 length: 14 residues.

The V and J genes are TRBV11-1 and TRBJ2-3; D is unresolved. Germline CDR1 SGHAT, CDR2 FQDESV (reference sequence). Trimming took off 1 base at V and 2 bases at J, with 10 bases between the two ends. The CDR3 has 15 amino acids. The CDR3 DNA is TGTGCCAGCAGCTTAGGAGTCCTTAACACAGATACGCAGTATTTT. Encoded protein: CASSLGVLNTDTQYF.

This chain links TRBV2 with TRBJ1-2; D remains ambiguous. CDR3 size: 14 residues. Trimming pared 0 bases from V and 2 bases from J, leaving 7 bases between. CDR1 SNHLY and CDR2 FYNNEI come from the germline V gene. This CDR3 reads CASSEARENYGYTF. The CDR3 nucleotides read TGTGCCAGCAGTGAAGCGCGGGAGAACTATGGCTACACCTTC.

The sample holds a few counts of this clonotype. The chain joins TRBV12-3 or TRBV12-4 to TRBJ1-4; weak D call: TRBD1 (6 bases). This CDR3 is built from 19 residues. Deletions cut 3 bases from V and 0 bases from J, with 20 bases between. The CDR3 bases are TGTGCCAGCAGTTTCATTCTGGAGGGACACTCTACAACTAATGAAAAACTGTTTTTT. This codes for CASSFILEGHSTTNEKLFF.

This clonotype was counted many times. V usage is TRBV7-9 and J usage is TRBJ2-7; D not resolved. V was trimmed by 5 bases and J by 0 bases, leaving 20 bases between them. Looked up from germline, CDR1 is SEHNR and CDR2 is FQNEAQ (reference sequence). CDR3 size: 17 residues. CDR3 region: CASSGGVEDLLSYEQYF. CDR3 nucleotide sequence: TGTGCCAGCAGCGGTGGAGTAGAGGACCTACTCTCCTACGAGCAGTACTTC. The whole variable domain, remainder taken from reference TRBV7-9 and TRBJ2-7, is DTGVSQNPRHKITKRGQNVTFRCDPISEHNRLYWYRQTLGQGPEFLTYFQNEAQLEKSRLLSDRFSAERPKGSFSTLEIQRTEQGDSAMYLCASSGGVEDLLSYEQYFGPGTRLTVT.

This clonotype was counted at least ten times. This sequence joins TRBV4-1 and TRBJ1-2, with D possibly being TRBD1 (5 bases). This CDR3 spans 14 amino acids. Germline V gives CDR1 MGHRA, CDR2 YSYEKL. Trimming removed 3 bases at V and 8 bases at J, with 16 bases between. The CDR3 here is CASSHQGAPGGYTF. The DNA of the CDR3 is TGCGCCAGCAGCCACCAGGGCGCGCCGGGAGGCTACACCTTC.

This sequence joins TRBV4-3 and TRBJ1-5; no reliable D call. Germline loops: CDR1 LGHNA, CDR2 YSLEER. Trimming shortened V by 4 bases and J by 0 bases, and 19 bases separated the two germline ends. The CDR3 contains 18 residues. CDR3 DNA: TGCGCCAGCAGCCGAGATCGCCGAATTCGGGATAGCAATCAGCCCCAGCATTTT. This codes for CASSRDRRIRDSNQPQHF.

The chain uses TRBV20-1 and TRBJ2-1, with 9 bases that match TRBD2. V trimming: 0 bases; J trimming: 3 bases; junction bases outside the gene matches: 9. The CDR3 totals 17 residues. Germline V CDR1 and CDR2: DFQATT, SNEGSKA (reference sequence). CDR3 coding DNA: TGCAGTGCTAGAGATATCGGCGGGGGGGCCCTCTACAATGAGCAGTTCTTC. It is translated as CSARDIGGGALYNEQFF.

The chain recombines TRBV29-1 with TRBJ1-4; 7 bases are a match to TRBD1. With 6 bases clipped from V and 8 bases from J, the junction kept 12 bases outside the gene matches. The CDR3 sequence is 14 residues long. Per germline, CDR1 SQVTM and CDR2 ANQGSEA. The CDR3 DNA follows: TGCAGCGTGACCGACAGGGCGCGTGGGGAAAAACTGTTTTTT. Protein sequence: CSVTDRARGEKLFF.

V and J are TRBV27 and TRBJ2-1; TRBD1 agrees at 9 bases. The junction had 3 bases not matched to a gene; V was cut back by 4 bases and J by 2 bases. Germline CDR1 reads MNHEY; CDR2 reads SMNVEV (reference sequence). The CDR3 loop spans 15 amino acids. CDR3 amino acids: CASSSDRGAYNEQFF. The CDR3 DNA follows: TGTGCCAGCAGTTCAGACAGGGGGGCCTACAATGAGCAGTTCTTC.

This clonotype has more than one count but fewer than ten. This chain links TRBV7-9 with TRBJ1-1; D not certain. CDR3 length: 18 amino acids. Trimming left V 4 bases short and J 8 bases short, with 29 bases between. Germline CDR1 is SEHNR and CDR2 is FQNEAQ (reference sequence). The CDR3 loop is CASSSRPPPRVDLREAFF. The CDR3 DNA reads as TGTGCCAGCAGCTCCCGTCCCCCCCCCCGGGTCGACTTGAGAGAAGCTTTCTTT.

This clonotype was counted at least ten times. The chain joins TRBV18 to TRBJ1-3, with a possible D match to TRBD1 (5 bases). CDR1 is KGHSH, CDR2 LQKENI, per germline. V lost 3 bases, J lost 0 bases, and 9 bases lay in between. The CDR3 is made up of 15 amino acids. For the CDR3, the DNA is TGTGCCAGCTCACCCGGGACGGACTCTGGAAACACCATATATTTT. It encodes CASSPGTDSGNTIYF.

J is TRBJ2-1 and V is TRBV6-6; 7 bases are shared with TRBD1. This CDR3 region has 16 residues. CDR1 is MNHNY, CDR2 SVGAGI, per germline (reference sequence). The junction had 9 bases not matched to a gene; V was cut back by 0 bases and J by 7 bases. CDR3 sequence: CASSYSYRGLGNEQFF. In DNA, the CDR3 is TGTGCCAGCAGTTACTCGTACAGGGGCTTAGGGAATGAGCAGTTCTTC.

Remarks on this clonotype: In this CDR3 the conserved last residue, phenylalanine or tryptophan, is missing, so a read error is likely. CDR3 coding DNA: TGTGCCAGCAGCTTAGCAGGAATGGGACACGAGCAGTACCTC. The encoded protein is CASSLAGMGHEQYL. V usage is TRBV7-2 and J usage is TRBJ2-7; either TRBD1 or TRBD2 may supply D (5 bases each). Trimming pared 0 bases from V and 5 bases from J, leaving 11 bases between. Germline V CDR1 and CDR2: SGHTA, FQGNSA. This CDR3 has 14 residues.

This chain connects TRBV2 to TRBJ1-1, with a possible D match to TRBD1 (5 bases). Deletions cut 1 base from V and 4 bases from J, with 16 bases between. CDR1 SNHLY and CDR2 FYNNEI come from the germline V gene. The CDR3 totals 16 residues. The CDR3 protein is CASSEGEGWGGTEAFF. The CDR3, as DNA: TGTGCCAGCAGTGAAGGGGAGGGTTGGGGGGGCACTGAAGCTTTCTTT.

This clonotype was observed a handful of times. The rearrangement links TRBV28 to TRBJ1-6, with 7 bases matching TRBD1. The CDR3 runs to 15 residues. The J segment lost 7 bases and the V segment lost 7 bases, leaving 10 bases of the junction unmatched. The germline gives CDR1 MDHEN, CDR2 SYDVKM. The CDR3 here is CASKSTGTVNSPLHF. The CDR3 region has the DNA TGTGCCAGCAAATCCACCGGGACAGTCAATTCACCCCTCCACTTT.

The gene calls are TRBV27 and TRBJ2-2, with 8 bases identical to TRBD1. This CDR3 region has 15 residues. Germline CDR1 and CDR2: MNHEY and SMNVEV (reference sequence). The V segment lost 3 bases and the J segment 4 bases; nucleotides outside the gene matches: 4. DNA of the CDR3: TGTGCCAGCAGTTTTGTACAGGGGGTCACCGGGGAGCTGTTTTTT. The encoded protein is CASSFVQGVTGELFF.

This sequence joins TRBV2 and TRBJ2-1, with a weak D call TRBD1 (5 bases). Germline V gene sequence: CDR1 SNHLY, CDR2 FYNNEI. The CDR3 sequence is 13 residues long. Trimming cost V 9 bases and J 3 bases, with 12 bases left between them. This CDR3 is CARGLEDYNEQFF. In nucleotides, the CDR3 is TGTGCCAGGGGGCTAGAGGACTACAATGAGCAGTTCTTC.